These 30 T cell receptor beta chains came from one sample sequenced in a study of cytomegalovirus exposure and HLA in healthy donors. Sequenced by immunoSEQ multiplex PCR; TCRdb stores in-frame clones only, minus some. The table lists under 200,000 clones, roughly 96% of them singletons, with roughly 0.83% in the top ten. Specimen: PBMCs. These receptor sequences come from a young woman in good health and CMV-seronegative.

This sequence joins TRBV5-4 and TRBJ1-4, with D maybe TRBD1 (5 bases). Looked up from germline, CDR1 is SGHNT and CDR2 is YYREEE (reference sequence). Trimming stripped 4 bases from V and 8 bases from J, with 15 bases between. The CDR3 covers 14 residues. The CDR3 sequence: CASSQEGREEKLFF. The CDR3 DNA sequence: TGTGCCAGCAGCCAGGAGGGGCGGGAGGAAAAACTGTTTTTT.

The gene calls are TRBV5-6 and TRBJ2-7; a weak D match, TRBD1 (5 bases). Per the germline V gene, CDR1 is SGHDT and CDR2 is YYEEEE. V gave up 0 bases and J gave up 3 bases, with 13 bases separating them. The CDR3 is 15 amino acids. Here the CDR3 reads CASSLEQAYIYEQYF. The CDR3 bases are TGTGCCAGCAGCTTGGAACAGGCCTATATCTACGAGCAGTACTTC.

This chain connects TRBV6-6 to TRBJ2-7, with TRBD1 as a possible D gene (6 bases). This CDR3 comprises 15 residues. Germline V CDR1 and CDR2: MNHNY, SVGAGI (reference sequence). V dropped 5 bases and J dropped 7 bases, with 21 bases sitting between them. CDR3 in DNA: TGTGCCAGCAGTCATCACCAACAGGGATCGGGAGAGCAGTACTTC. Translated, it gives CASSHHQQGSGEQYF.

The rearrangement joins TRBV5-4 to TRBJ1-1, with a possible D match to TRBD1 (5 bases). V lost 1 base, J lost 5 bases, and 9 bases lay in between. This CDR3 contains 13 residues. Germline V gene sequence: CDR1 SGHNT, CDR2 YYREEE (reference sequence). The CDR3 coding sequence is TGTGCCAGCAGCTTGAGACAGACAACTGAAGCTTTCTTT. Translating it yields CASSLRQTTEAFF.

The rearrangement joins TRBV11-3 to TRBJ2-2, with D hard to call. Germline loops: CDR1 SGHNT, CDR2 YENEEA. With 4 bases removed from V and 6 bases from J, the gap between germline ends came to 9 bases. The CDR3 consists of 13 residues. In nucleotides, the CDR3 is TGTGCCAGCAGCTCTACCGAGCCCGGGGAGCTGTTTTTT. Translation gives CASSSTEPGELFF.

This clone was counted a single time. The chain uses TRBV9 and TRBJ1-1, with D possibly matching TRBD1 (6 bases). The V end was cut by 0 bases, the J end by 4 bases, with 13 bases between. This CDR3 comprises 15 residues. Germline CDR1 and CDR2: SGDLS and YYNGEE. CDR3 bases: TGTGCCAGCAGCGTAGGTTCGGACAGCGGCACTGAAGCTTTCTTT. This encodes CASSVGSDSGTEAFF.

The CDR3 DNA follows: TGTGCCGGAAAACAGGGCCTCTATGGCTACACCTTC. It translates to CAGKQGLYGYTF. The chain uses TRBV11-3 and TRBJ1-2; TRBD1 might be the D (6 bases). The CDR3 length is 12 residues. Germline CDR1 SGHNT, CDR2 YENEEA. The ends were cut back, 11 bases at V and 4 bases at J, with 14 bases in the middle.

V and J are TRBV19 and TRBJ2-1; 11 nucleotides line up with TRBD2. CDR1 LNHDA and CDR2 SQIVND come from the germline V gene (reference sequence). The CDR3 has 15 amino acids. V lost 6 bases, J lost 5 bases, and 6 bases stayed unmatched. In nucleotides, the CDR3 is TGTGCCAGTAGCCCGGGACTAGCGGCGAACAATGAGCAGTTCTTC. It is translated as CASSPGLAANNEQFF.

The genes are TRBV5-1 and TRBJ2-7; TRBD1 might be the D (6 bases). This CDR3 spans 14 amino acids. The germline CDR1 and CDR2 sequences are SGHRS and YFSETQ. V dropped 6 bases and J dropped 3 bases, with 16 bases sitting between them. The CDR3 is CASNDPRDNYEQYF. The CDR3 DNA follows: TGCGCCAGCAACGACCCCCGGGACAACTACGAGCAGTACTTC.

In this sample, this clone turned up once. The chain combines TRBV6-1 with TRBJ2-7; 9 positions match TRBD1. The germline gives CDR1 MNHNS, CDR2 SASEGT. The J segment lost 2 bases and the V segment lost 6 bases, leaving 8 bases of the junction unmatched. There are 15 residues in the CDR3. The CDR3 here is CASRTQGALPYEQYF. The CDR3 DNA sequence: TGTGCCAGCAGGACACAGGGGGCGCTTCCCTACGAGCAGTACTTC.

The table lists this clone with a count of one. This chain links TRBV6-5 with TRBJ2-7, with D possibly matching TRBD2 (6 bases). Germline V lookup: CDR1 MNHEY, CDR2 SVGAGI. Trimming stripped 0 bases from V and 3 bases from J, with 6 bases between. This CDR3 comprises 13 residues. The CDR3 nucleotides read TGTGCCAGCAGTTACTCGCGGGGCTACGAGCAGTACTTC. Translated: CASSYSRGYEQYF.

The V gene is TRBV7-6, the J gene TRBJ2-5, with 9 nucleotides matching TRBD1. V trimming: 5 bases; J trimming: 2 bases; junction bases outside the gene matches: 9. The germline V gene has CDR1 SGHVS and CDR2 FNYEAQ. There are 16 residues in the CDR3. CDR3 nucleotides: TGTGCCAGCAGCAATAACAGGGGGCGCGAGCAAGAGACCCAGTACTTC. Translating it yields CASSNNRGREQETQYF.

The rearrangement uses TRBV27 and TRBJ1-2, with TRBD1 as a possible D gene (5 bases). The germline V gene has CDR1 MNHEY and CDR2 SMNVEV (reference sequence). V was trimmed by 6 bases and J by 3 bases, leaving 11 bases between them. The CDR3 loop spans 13 amino acids. In DNA, the CDR3 is TGTGCCAGCAGGAGTGAAGGGGACTATGGCTACACCTTC. Its translation: CASRSEGDYGYTF.

This clone is a singleton in its sample. The chain employs TRBV27 and TRBJ2-3; TRBD1 aligns across 8 bases. J lost 4 bases, V lost 8 bases, and 17 bases had no gene match. CDR1 is MNHEY and CDR2 is SMNVEV in the germline V gene (reference sequence). The length of the CDR3 is 17 residues. DNA of the CDR3: TGTGCCAGCCGCCTTCGACAGGGGAGTGAGCTCGCAGATACGCAGTATTTT. The encoded protein is CASRLRQGSELADTQYF.

The chain uses TRBV9 and TRBJ2-5; TRBD2 might be the D (5 bases). V was clipped by 0 bases and J by 2 bases, with 8 bases between them. This CDR3 has 14 residues. Germline CDR1 and CDR2: SGDLS and YYNGEE. Written as DNA, the CDR3 is TGTGCCAGCAGCGTAGTGGAGGTACAAGAGACCCAGTACTTC. Its translation: CASSVVEVQETQYF.

In its sample, this clone was seen a few times. This chain uses TRBV18 with TRBJ1-1; D is ambiguous. The CDR3 extends over 14 amino acids. Germline V gene lookup returns CDR1 KGHSH and CDR2 LQKENI. The ends were cut back, 3 bases at V and 2 bases at J, with 10 bases in the middle. DNA of the CDR3: TGTGCCAGCTCACCTTATAGCCAAAACACTGAAGCTTTCTTT. This sequence encodes CASSPYSQNTEAFF. Full variable domain (missing parts from reference TRBV18 and TRBJ1-1): NAGVMQNPRHLVRRRGQEARLRCSPMKGHSHVYWYRQLPEEGLKFMVYLQKENIIDESGMPKERFSAEFPKEGPSILRIQQVVRGDSAAYFCASSPYSQNTEAFFGQGTRLTVV.

V usage is TRBV5-1 and J usage is TRBJ2-5, with 9 bases matching TRBD1. CDR3 length equals 16 residues. After removal of 5 bases from V and 5 bases from J, the junction contained 13 bases not matched to a gene. Germline CDR1 reads SGHRS; CDR2 reads YFSETQ. DNA of the CDR3: TGCGCCAGCAGTAGAACAGGGGGCTCCCTTCTCGAGACCCAGTACTTC. Translating it yields CASSRTGGSLLETQYF.

J is TRBJ2-5 and V is TRBV15; 10 bases line up with TRBD1. Germline CDR1 reads LNHNV; CDR2 reads YYDKDF (reference sequence). J lost 6 bases, V lost 3 bases, and 4 bases had no gene match. The CDR3 is 14 residues long. The CDR3 sequence: CATSRTGGAKTQYF. CDR3 DNA sequence: TGTGCCACCAGCAGGACAGGGGGCGCAAAGACCCAGTACTTC.

This clone was recorded once. The chain uses TRBV4-1 and TRBJ1-2; 8 nucleotides match TRBD1. In germline, CDR1 is MGHRA, CDR2 YSYEKL. The V and J ends lost 4 bases and 2 bases, in that order; junction bases with no gene match: 3. There are 14 residues in the CDR3. CDR3: CASSPGQANYGYTF. CDR3 sequence (DNA): TGCGCCAGCAGCCCGGGACAGGCGAACTATGGCTACACCTTC.

This clone was detected only a few times. The rearrangement links TRBV12-1 to TRBJ1-1; the tabulated D call, TRBD1, remains unverified against the DNA. TRBV12-1 corresponds to a pseudogene. The CDR3 extends over 15 amino acids. The CDR3 DNA reads as TGTGCCAGCAGCTTTGGACAGGGGTTGAACACTGAAGCTTTCTTT. This encodes CASSFGQGLNTEAFF.

The genes are TRBV7-8 and TRBJ2-2, with 7 bases identical to TRBD2. The CDR3 contains 16 residues. The germline gives CDR1 SGHVS, CDR2 FQNEAQ. Trimming at V came to 2 bases and at J to 0 bases, leaving 3 bases not matched to a gene. The CDR3 DNA reads as TGTGCCAGCAGCTTACTAGCGGCTTCGAACACCGGGGAGCTGTTTTTT. This encodes CASSLLAASNTGELFF. The variable domain in full, with the rest retrieved from reference TRBV7-8 and TRBJ2-2, is GAGVSQSPRYKVAKRGQDVALRCDPISGHVSLFWYQQALGQGPEFLTYFQNEAQLDKSGLPSDRFFAERPEGSVSTLKIQRTQQEDSAVYLCASSLLAASNTGELFFGEGSRLTVL.

The chain joins TRBV18 to TRBJ1-1; 7 nucleotides line up with TRBD1. V dropped 2 bases and J dropped 4; count of bases not matched to a gene: 16. Germline values: CDR1 KGHSH, CDR2 LQKENI. The CDR3 contains 18 residues. The CDR3 DNA sequence: TGTGCCAGCTCACCATCCGCTGGCAGGGGGAGAGGAAGCACTGAAGCTTTCTTT. It specifies CASSPSAGRGRGSTEAFF.

The chain joins TRBV11-2 to TRBJ2-3, with TRBD2 as a possible D gene (5 bases). The V gene's germline CDR1 is SGHAT and CDR2 FQNNGV. Trimming left V 1 base short and J 0 bases short, with 8 bases between. The CDR3 totals 15 residues. CDR3 bases: TGTGCCAGCAGCTTAGTTCTAGCTAGCACAGATACGCAGTATTTT. Translation: CASSLVLASTDTQYF.

The chain couples TRBV7-9 to TRBJ2-5; the match to TRBD2 covers 9 bases. This CDR3 has 17 amino acids. Trimming removed 3 bases from V and 3 bases from J; junction bases left unmatched: 11. Germline V gene lookup returns CDR1 SEHNR and CDR2 FQNEAQ (reference sequence). The CDR3 DNA follows: TGTGCCAGCAGCTTTGGGAGCGGGGGGAATAGAAAAGAGACCCAGTACTTC. This gives the protein CASSFGSGGNRKETQYF.

This chain uses TRBV7-2 with TRBJ2-3, with D maybe TRBD1 (5 bases). The CDR3 extends over 14 amino acids. The germline V gene encodes CDR1 SGHTA and CDR2 FQGNSA. The V gene lost 1 base and the J gene lost 2 bases, with 7 bases spanning the gap. The CDR3 DNA sequence: TGTGCCAGCAGCTTAGAGGGGCACACAGATACGCAGTATTTT. As protein: CASSLEGHTDTQYF.

The V gene is TRBV7-2, the J gene TRBJ1-6; D is unclear. The V gene lost 5 bases and the J gene lost 7 bases, with 6 bases spanning the gap. Germline CDR1 SGHTA, CDR2 FQGNSA. The CDR3 runs 12 residues. The CDR3 nucleotides read TGTGCCAGCAGCCCTACCAATTCACCCCTCCACTTT. This sequence encodes CASSPTNSPLHF.

This clone was detected once. This rearrangement joins TRBV6-5 to TRBJ1-5, with 7 bases aligning to TRBD1. The V gene's germline CDR1 is MNHEY and CDR2 SVGAGI. J gave up 4 bases and V 0 bases, and 0 bases lay outside the gene matches. The length of the CDR3 is 14 residues. DNA for the CDR3: TGTGCCAGCAGTTACTCGACAGGGAATCAGCCCCAGCATTTT. Amino acids: CASSYSTGNQPQHF.

This clone showed up just once. The V gene is TRBV13, the J gene TRBJ2-1; a weak D match, TRBD2 (6 bases). Germline CDR1 PRHDT, CDR2 FYEKMQ (reference sequence). The V and J ends lost 5 bases and 8 bases respectively, with 22 bases between them. The CDR3 is made up of 16 amino acids. The CDR3 coding sequence is TGTGCCAGCAGCCCCACGGGGGAAGGATTGACGGATGAGCAGTTCTTC. As protein: CASSPTGEGLTDEQFF. Full variable domain (missing parts from reference TRBV13 and TRBJ2-1): AAGVIQSPRHLIKEKRETATLKCYPIPRHDTVYWYQQGPGQDPQFLISFYEKMQSDKGSIPDRFSAQQFSDYHSELNMSSLELGDSALYFCASSPTGEGLTDEQFFGPGTRLTVL.

This sequence joins TRBV4-1 and TRBJ1-5; no clear D. The CDR3 is 15 amino acids. The V and J ends lost 4 bases and 1 base respectively, with 11 bases between them. In germline, CDR1 is MGHRA, CDR2 YSYEKL. The CDR3 reads CASSPDPRSNQPQHF. CDR3 DNA sequence: TGCGCCAGCAGCCCCGACCCGAGGAGCAATCAGCCCCAGCATTTT.

The V call is TRBV27, the J call TRBJ2-6, with D perhaps matching TRBD2 (5 bases). The CDR3 has 18 residues. The germline V and J ends were trimmed by 5 bases and 0 bases, with 17 bases remaining between them. CDR1 and CDR2 from the germline V gene are MNHEY and SMNVEV (reference sequence). The CDR3 DNA sequence: TGTGCCAGCAGTGCCCTACAAGCGGCCCTCTCTGGGGCCAACGTCCTGACTTTC. Translating it yields CASSALQAALSGANVLTF.